This entry concerns a single T cell receptor beta chain. Its specificity is unknown. Per the germline V gene, CDR1 is LNHNV and CDR2 is YYDKDF (reference sequence). Trimming took 4 bases from V and 12 from J; bases not matched to a gene: 8. This CDR3 has 12 residues. This entry is derived from a study of response to subunit inactivated influenza vaccine. The study's findings and limits: Researchers suggested that each seasonal influenza vaccination recruits few new T cells.

One entry per CDR3 protein results from TCRdb running MiXCR on the RT-PCR reads. The sample lists fewer than 600,000 distinct CDR3 sequences, 7.2% seen once, with roughly 13% in the top ten. J is TRBJ1-2 and V is TRBV15; TRBD1 aligns across 7 bases. The receptor was isolated from a man between 50 and 69 years old who received an inactivated influenza vaccine. Sequencing was performed on PBMCs from blood, taken about 23 months after vaccination. CDR3 residues: CATSTSTGTHTF. CDR3 sequence (DNA): TGTGCCACCAGCACATCGACAGGGACACACACCTTC.